This TCR beta chain emerged from a study of a mutant IDH1 vaccine in newly diagnosed glioma. Study background: Patients got radiotherapy, temozolomide, or both beforehand, and most got both.

Time point specified: week 47, end of study. In the vaccine, a single dose held 300 ug of the mutant IDH1 20-mer peptide, along with topical imiquimod. There were new WHO grade 3 or 4 astrocytomas in the donors, and these were IDH1-mutant and ATRX-lost. Germline V gives CDR1 SQVTM, CDR2 ANQGSEA. The CDR3 loop spans 13 amino acids. V dropped 6 bases and J dropped 8; count of bases not matched to a gene: 7. Measured with immunoSEQ multiplex PCR; TCRdb has only the in-frame clones, and not every one. The table includes around 40,000 clones, roughly 82% detected once. Study-wide results and limits: It seemed that pseudoprogression was not linked to changes in the top peripheral T cell clonotypes. Roughly 93% of patients showed vaccine-induced immune responses across multiple MHC alleles.

This clone was counted only a few times. The target antigen is unknown. V gene TRBV29-1 combines with J gene TRBJ1-6; 7 positions agree with TRBD1. The material was PBMCs, obtained from a glioma patient whose treatment included an IDH1 peptide vaccine. The sequence was collected from a man between 18 and 29 years old with glioma. Some clones in this sample may be carry-over from other donors' samples. The CDR3 DNA sequence: TGCAGCGTAAGGGACAGAATGGATTCACCCCTCCACTTT. Translating it yields CSVRDRMDSPLHF.